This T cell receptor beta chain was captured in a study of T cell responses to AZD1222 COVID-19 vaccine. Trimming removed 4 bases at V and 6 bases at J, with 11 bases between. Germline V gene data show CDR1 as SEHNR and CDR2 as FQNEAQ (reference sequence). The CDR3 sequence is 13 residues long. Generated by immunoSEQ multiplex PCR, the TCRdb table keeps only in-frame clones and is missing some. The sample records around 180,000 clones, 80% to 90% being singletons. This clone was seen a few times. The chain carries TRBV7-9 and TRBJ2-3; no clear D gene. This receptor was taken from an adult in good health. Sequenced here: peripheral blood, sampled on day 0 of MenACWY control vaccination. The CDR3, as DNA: TGTGCCAGCAGCTATGATTCTTTCGATACGCAGTATTTT. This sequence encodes CASSYDSFDTQYF.